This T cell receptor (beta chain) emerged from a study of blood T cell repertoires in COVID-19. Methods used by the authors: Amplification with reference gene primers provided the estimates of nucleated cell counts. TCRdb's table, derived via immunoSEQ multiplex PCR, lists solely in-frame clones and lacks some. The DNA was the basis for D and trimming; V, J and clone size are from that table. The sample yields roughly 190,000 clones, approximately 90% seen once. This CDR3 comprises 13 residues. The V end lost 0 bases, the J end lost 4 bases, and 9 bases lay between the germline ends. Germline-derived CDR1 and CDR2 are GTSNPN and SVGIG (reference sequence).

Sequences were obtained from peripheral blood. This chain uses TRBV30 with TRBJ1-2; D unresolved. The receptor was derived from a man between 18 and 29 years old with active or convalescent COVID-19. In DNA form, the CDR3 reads TGTGCCTGGAGTGTGTCAGGAGGCTATGGCTACACCTTC. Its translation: CAWSVSGGYGYTF.